The T cell receptor beta chain under discussion was sequenced for a study of vaccination and CD4 T cells after COVID-19. Study details: Convalescent cases comprised under ten mild and one severe, all SARS-CoV-2 positive by nasal swab PCR. Spike peptides, overlapping and drawn from SARS-CoV-2, HCoV-NL63, HCoV-OC43 and HCoV-229E, were used to stimulate cells.

The CDR3 extends over 15 amino acids. Per germline, CDR1 KGHDR and CDR2 SFDVKD. V gave up 2 bases and J gave up 3 bases, with 13 bases separating them. The Oncomine TCR Beta short-read assay was applied to DNA of cultured CD4+ T cells. CD4+ T cells were cultured, and genomic DNA was extracted from them. One entry per CDR3 protein, called by TCRdb with MiXCR from the PCR reads. The sample carries under 20,000 distinct CDR3 sequences, around 50% recorded once. About this clonotype: Its antigen remains unknown.

Time point specified: late sampling 161 to 241 days after vaccination in a few convalescent patients. Treatment meaning: roughly 10-day PBMC culture with coronavirus spike peptide pools or control peptides (ViraFEST assay). US Alpha, Beta and Delta variants postdated the positive PCR dates, which ran from March to December 2020. The rearrangement links TRBV24-1 to TRBJ2-7; the D gene is possibly TRBD1 (5 bases). Sequencing was performed on CD4+ T cells from blood, cultured in vitro, taken about 7 months after SARS-CoV-2 vaccination. This receptor was obtained from a human donor who had recovered from COVID-19. The CDR3 region has the DNA TGTGCCACCAGTGATTCCAGGGTACTGGACTACGAGCAGTACTTC. Translated: CATSDSRVLDYEQYF.